This is a list of T cell receptor beta chains from one sample in a study of T-cell reconstitution after alpha-beta-depleted transplantation in children. TCRdb called the PCR reads again in MiXCR, with one record for every CDR3 protein. The sample has roughly 100,000 distinct CDR3 sequences, 7% to 9% seen once. The sample in question was PBMCs from the stem cell graft donor, obtained from the stem cell graft. These receptors were obtained from a human donor who donated a stem cell graft to a child with congenital amegakaryocytic thrombocytopenia. The CDR3 runs from the conserved cysteine through the conserved F or W.

V gene	CDR3 protein
TRBV7-9	CASRRISPDEQFF
TRBV18	CASSPPAQGDYGYTF
TRBV5-1	CASRGQGSLMNTEAFF
TRBV3-1	CASSQGGNNSPLHF
TRBV2	CASSHPGQGGNEQFF
TRBV2	CASKGLLNRRNQPQHF
TRBV10-2	CASSDRTANYGYTF
TRBV6-1	CASSTRTGVRDEQFF
TRBV19	CASTRGIDTGELFF
TRBV5-1	CASSESRGPGTEAFF
TRBV5-5	CASSETGRTEAFF
TRBV20-1	CSARTQGVLVGEQYF
TRBV7-8	CASSRNRGADTQYF
TRBV7-2	CASSLQASGSDEQFF
TRBV20-1	CSAPLAGTGGSYGYTF
TRBV27	CASISRDPSNEQFF
TRBV12-3/TRBV12-4	CASSWKRGETDTQYF
TRBV20-1	CSALSGTSGTRVDTQYF